This is a list of T cell receptor beta chains from one sample in a study of blood T cell repertoires in COVID-19. Only in-frame clones appear in the TCRdb table, and some are missing; sequencing was by immunoSEQ multiplex PCR. The data contain 190,000 or so clones, 75% to 90% of them seen just once; the ten biggest clones take up less than 1.5%. Sample: PBMCs or T cells enriched from blood (not recorded which). These receptors were obtained from a man younger than 45 who had recovered from COVID-19. CDR3s include the opening cysteine and the closing phenylalanine or tryptophan.

TRBJ2-7,TRBV6-5,16,CASSYSPGRGIYEQYF
TRBJ2-7,TRBV28,16,CASSSSGTGNSYEQYF
TRBJ2-6,TRBV5-1,20,CASSLAQLSTLLSGANVLTF
TRBJ2-5,TRBV7-8,21,CASSLLASGQRTRLSQETQYF
TRBJ2-2,TRBV12-3/TRBV12-4,11,CASSPSGELFF
TRBJ2-2,TRBV18,14,CASSVTQDTGELFF
TRBJ2-7,TRBV10-1,13,CASSPTGAYEQYF
TRBJ2-5,TRBV19,14,CASSYLGPGETQYF
TRBJ2-1,TRBV4-1,21,CASSQDVRDRGVLSSYNEQFF
TRBJ2-2,TRBV6-2/TRBV6-3,14,CASSLRQGSGELFF
TRBJ1-5,TRBV10-1,12,CASSDSNQPQHF
TRBJ1-3,TRBV28,14,CASSTPPSGNTIYF
TRBJ2-1,TRBV24-1,14,CATSRTSGYNEQFF
TRBJ1-2,TRBV29-1,13,CSVATGKGYGYTF
TRBJ1-1,TRBV18,14,CASSPGTGNTEAFF
TRBJ1-2,TRBV5-1,13,CASSLAGDYGYTF
TRBJ1-1,TRBV29-1,15,CSVDPAQGVRTEAFF
TRBJ2-3,TRBV6-6,15,CASSYLLGHTDTQYF
TRBJ2-6,TRBV19,15,CASTPGSSGANVLTF
TRBJ1-1,TRBV30,13,CAWSVLGSEKAFF
TRBJ1-5,TRBV5-1,15,CASSSSDSTNQPQHF
TRBJ1-1,TRBV27,15,CASSGTVPWNTEAFF
TRBJ1-2,TRBV4-1,16,CASSTRPGQQPYGYTF
TRBJ2-3,TRBV18,16,CASSEGQGRGTDTQYF
TRBJ1-5,TRBV19,17,CASSIVRGFNSNQPQHF
TRBJ1-6,TRBV19,14,CASSPTGEESPLHF